These 25 T cell receptor beta chains were all obtained from the same sample, sequenced in a study of T cells after yellow fever vaccination. Each CDR3 protein is one row after TCRdb ran MiXCR on the 5' RACE reads. The repertoire holds roughly 60,000 distinct CDR3 sequences, with approximately 6.5% as singletons. Sequenced material: CD8+ T cells sorted from PBMCs, taken on the day of the first yellow fever vaccination. These TCRs come from a man aged 18-30 years who received the YFV17D yellow fever vaccine.

This clonotype has only a few counts. The genes are TRBV4-1 and TRBJ2-5; D not certain. There are 16 residues in the CDR3. Germline V gene lookup returns CDR1 MGHRA and CDR2 YSYEKL. Deletions cut 0 bases from V and 2 bases from J, with 13 bases between. The CDR3 DNA is TGCGCCAGCAGCCAAGATCGTTTTGGACCACAAGAGACCCAGTACTTC. It codes for CASSQDRFGPQETQYF.

This clonotype was counted many times. The V call is TRBV20-1, the J call TRBJ1-1; 7 bases line up with TRBD1. Trimming at V came to 5 bases and at J to 2 bases, leaving 8 bases not matched to a gene. Germline V gene data show CDR1 as DFQATT and CDR2 as SNEGSKA (reference sequence). This CDR3 comprises 14 residues. The CDR3 sequence is CSAAQGTANTEAFF. CDR3 DNA sequence: TGCAGTGCTGCCCAAGGGACAGCTAACACTGAAGCTTTCTTT.

This clonotype has only a few counts. The chain has TRBV12-3 or TRBV12-4 and TRBJ1-5; D unclear. This CDR3 contains 8 residues. The ends were cut back, 5 bases at V and 10 bases at J, with 0 bases in the middle. In DNA, the CDR3 is TGTGCCAGCAGTCCCCAGCATTTT. Translation: CASSPQHF.

This clonotype was counted ten times or more. The chain carries TRBV4-1 and TRBJ2-3; D not resolved. This CDR3 has 18 residues. V was cut by 0 bases and J by 1 base, with 17 bases left in between. Germline CDR1 is MGHRA and CDR2 is YSYEKL. CDR3 sequence (DNA): TGCGCCAGCAGCCAAGATGAAAATGCCCGGGCGGGCACAGATACGCAGTATTTT. Translation: CASSQDENARAGTDTQYF.

This clonotype was recorded many times. The rearrangement links TRBV2 to TRBJ2-4, with 8 bases that match TRBD1. This CDR3 has 14 amino acids. The trim removed 6 bases at V and 2 bases at J, leaving 3 bases unmatched. Germline values: CDR1 SNHLY, CDR2 FYNNEI. The CDR3 loop is CASSWTGSKNIQYF. The DNA of the CDR3 is TGTGCCAGCAGCTGGACAGGGTCCAAAAACATTCAGTACTTC.

V is TRBV6-1 and J is TRBJ2-3; D is tentatively TRBD1 or TRBD2 (5 bases each). The CDR3 is 15 residues long. The V end was cut by 1 base, the J end by 2 bases, with 10 bases between. Germline-derived CDR1 and CDR2 are MNHNS and SASEGT. The DNA of the CDR3 is TGTGCCAGCAGTGAAGATAGAGGGACCACAGATACGCAGTATTTT. Translation gives CASSEDRGTTDTQYF.

The genes are TRBV13 and TRBJ1-2; 7 bases are shared with TRBD1. Trimming took 5 bases from V and 4 from J; bases not matched to a gene: 7. Germline V gene lookup returns CDR1 PRHDT and CDR2 FYEKMQ (reference sequence). The CDR3 is made up of 14 amino acids. CDR3 in amino acids: CASSDRDRGYGYTF. In DNA, the CDR3 is TGTGCCAGCAGCGACCGGGACAGAGGCTATGGCTACACCTTC.

The chain has TRBV20-1 and TRBJ2-2; D is ambiguous. The CDR3 spans 13 residues. Germline assignment: CDR1 DFQATT and CDR2 SNEGSKA (reference sequence). V shed 0 bases and J shed 6 bases, with 8 bases lying between them. The CDR3 sequence is CSARDHNSGELFF. CDR3 DNA: TGCAGTGCTAGAGATCACAACTCCGGGGAGCTGTTTTTT.

This clonotype showed up many times. The V and J genes are TRBV5-1 and TRBJ2-2; TRBD2 matches at 12 bases. Trimming cost V 5 bases and J 1 base; bases outside gene matches: 6. The CDR3 is 17 residues long. Germline CDR1 reads SGHRS; CDR2 reads YFSETQ. CDR3 nucleotides: TGCGCCAGCAGGAACACGGGACTAGCGGGGAACACCGGGGAGCTGTTTTTT. Translated: CASRNTGLAGNTGELFF.

This chain links TRBV19 with TRBJ1-1, with 9 bases fitting TRBD1. With V trimmed by 3 bases and J by 11 bases, 7 bases remained unmatched. CDR1 LNHDA and CDR2 SQIVND come from the germline V gene (reference sequence). This CDR3 is built from 13 residues. This chain's CDR3 is CASSMGTGGVAFF. The CDR3 region has the DNA TGTGCCAGTAGTATGGGCACAGGGGGCGTCGCTTTCTTT.

The V gene is TRBV4-1, the J gene TRBJ1-1; no clear D gene. From germline, CDR1 is MGHRA and CDR2 YSYEKL. The CDR3 is 15 amino acids. V lost 5 bases and J 1 base, leaving 14 bases between the germline ends. In nucleotides, the CDR3 is TGCGCCAGCAGCTCCGGGCCGGGCGGGAACACTGAAGCTTTCTTT. It is translated as CASSSGPGGNTEAFF.

This clonotype was seen a handful of times. The rearrangement links TRBV15 to TRBJ2-6, with 7 bases that match TRBD2. There are 15 residues in the CDR3. Germline V CDR1 and CDR2: LNHNV, YYDKDF (reference sequence). Losses at the gene ends were 5 bases for V and 2 bases for J; bases not matched to a gene: 3. The chain's CDR3 is CATSEGRAGANVLTF. The DNA of the CDR3 is TGTGCCACCAGCGAGGGGAGGGCTGGGGCCAACGTCCTGACTTTC.

The chain joins TRBV5-6 to TRBJ1-6; D gene uncertain. Trimming pared 3 bases from V and 10 bases from J, leaving 14 bases between. Germline CDR1 and CDR2: SGHDT and YYEEEE. The CDR3 loop spans 14 amino acids. The CDR3, as DNA: TGTGCCAGCAGCTCGATGGGCGGGAGATCACCCCTCCACTTT. As protein: CASSSMGGRSPLHF.

Regarding this clonotype: A read error may be the cause here, since a much bigger clone is one base away. The chain couples TRBV7-9 to TRBJ1-5; no firm D call. CDR3 length: 14 residues. Germline V CDR1 and CDR2: SEHNR, FQNEAQ (reference sequence). DNA of the CDR3: TGTGCCAGCAGCTCAATTGACACCAATCAGCACCAGCATTTT. Protein product: CASSSIDTNQHQHF.

This clonotype was recorded once. The genes are TRBV5-5 and TRBJ1-2; possible D gene TRBD1, 5 bases. The V end was cut by 4 bases, the J end by 4 bases, with 8 bases between. CDR1 SGHKS and CDR2 YYEKEE come from the germline V gene (reference sequence). The CDR3 loop spans 12 amino acids. CDR3 in DNA: TGTGCCAGCAGCACGGGGCTCTATGGCTACACCTTC. Translated, it gives CASSTGLYGYTF. The whole variable domain, remainder taken from reference TRBV5-5 and TRBJ1-2, is DAGVTQSPTHLIKTRGQQVTLRCSPISGHKSVSWYQQVLGQGPQFIFQYYEKEERGRGNFPDRFSARQFPNYSSELNVNALLLGDSALYLCASSTGLYGYTFGSGTRLTVV.

This clonotype came up many times. The chain is built from TRBV2 and TRBJ1-1; possibly TRBD1 for D (5 bases). The CDR3 has 11 amino acids. Germline V lookup: CDR1 SNHLY, CDR2 FYNNEI. Trimming left V 6 bases short and J 7 bases short, with 9 bases between. The CDR3 region is CASRAGLEAFF. The CDR3 DNA sequence: TGTGCCAGCAGGGCAGGGCTTGAAGCTTTCTTT.

CDR3: CASSGLWGRYNEQFF. CDR3 DNA sequence: TGTGCCAGTAGTGGGCTGTGGGGGCGTTACAATGAGCAGTTCTTC. V gene TRBV19 combines with J gene TRBJ2-1, with a possible D match to TRBD1 (6 bases). The CDR3 runs to 15 residues. Per the germline V gene, CDR1 is LNHDA and CDR2 is SQIVND (reference sequence). V shed 5 bases and J shed 4 bases, with 15 bases lying between them.

This clonotype was observed at least ten times. The chain uses TRBV20-1 and TRBJ2-3; TRBD2 matches at 7 bases. The CDR3 is 15 residues long. Looked up from germline, CDR1 is DFQATT and CDR2 is SNEGSKA (reference sequence). V gave up 7 bases and J gave up 7 bases; unmatched junction bases: 17. CDR3 region: CSGTSSGDDLNTQYF. The DNA of the CDR3 is TGCAGTGGGACCTCAAGCGGGGATGACCTGAATACGCAGTATTTT.

This clonotype was recorded many times. The chain joins TRBV7-2 to TRBJ1-3; D unclear. Trimming removed 5 bases from V and 3 bases from J, with 14 bases in between. This CDR3 comprises 15 residues. Per germline, CDR1 SGHTA and CDR2 FQGNSA. As DNA, the CDR3 is TGTGCCAGCAGCCACAACGTAGACGATGGAAACACCATATATTTT. As protein: CASSHNVDDGNTIYF.

This clonotype was observed at least ten times. The chain carries TRBV5-1 and TRBJ2-7; D is perhaps TRBD1 (6 bases). CDR1 is SGHRS, CDR2 YFSETQ, per germline. The CDR3 totals 12 residues. The V and J ends lost 4 bases and 12 bases respectively, with 17 bases between them. DNA of the CDR3: TGCGCCAGCAGCCCACAGGGTATTCTTCGGTACTTC. Residues: CASSPQGILRYF.

This clonotype was seen repeatedly, ten times or more. The V call is TRBV6-2 or TRBV6-3, the J call TRBJ1-5, with D hard to call. V dropped 6 bases and J dropped 9 bases, with 12 bases sitting between them. Per germline, CDR1 MNHEY and CDR2 SVGEGT. The CDR3 is 12 amino acids. The CDR3 is CASSLFGRPQHF. The CDR3 coding sequence is TGTGCCAGCAGCCTCTTCGGTCGGCCCCAGCATTTT.

The chain links TRBV10-3 to TRBJ2-7; D is perhaps TRBD2 (5 bases). CDR3 size: 14 residues. Trimming pared 4 bases from V and 0 bases from J, leaving 10 bases between. The germline CDR1 and CDR2 sequences are ENHRY and SYGVKD. CDR3 sequence (DNA): TGTGCCATCAGTGTTCTGGGGAGCTCCTACGAGCAGTACTTC. Its translation is CAISVLGSSYEQYF.

This clonotype came up many times. V usage is TRBV7-8 and J usage is TRBJ1-5, with TRBD1 identical over 7 bases. In germline, CDR1 is SGHVS, CDR2 FQNEAQ. This CDR3 region has 15 residues. The V segment lost 5 bases and the J segment 3 bases; nucleotides outside the gene matches: 7. CDR3 DNA sequence: TGTGCCAGCAGCCCCTGGGACAGCAACAATCAGCCCCAGCATTTT. Protein: CASSPWDSNNQPQHF.

The gene calls are TRBV6-2 or TRBV6-3 and TRBJ2-7; D not resolved. There are 18 residues in the CDR3. The V gene lost 5 bases and the J gene lost 0 bases, with 23 bases spanning the gap. In germline, CDR1 is MNHEY, CDR2 SVGEGT. The CDR3, as DNA: TGTGCCAGCAGTCCACTTAATTCTAGGTCTTGGACCTCCTACGAGCAGTACTTC. Translated, it gives CASSPLNSRSWTSYEQYF.

This clonotype was picked up a small number of times. The rearrangement uses TRBV20-1 and TRBJ1-5; no definite D call. V lost 6 bases and J lost 4, with 22 bases in between. This CDR3 is 16 amino acids long. Germline V CDR1 and CDR2: DFQATT, SNEGSKA (reference sequence). The CDR3 region has the DNA TGCAGTGCCGAGAACTCGGCAGGCATCTGGAATCAGCCCCAGCATTTT. Translated: CSAENSAGIWNQPQHF.